The 32 T cell receptor beta chains below come from one sample, sequenced in a study of T cell responses to AZD1222 COVID-19 vaccine. Sequenced by immunoSEQ multiplex PCR; TCRdb stores in-frame clones only, minus some. Here the sample spans 150,000 to 200,000 clones, about 86% being singletons. The sequencing here drew on peripheral blood, taken on day 0 of AZD1222 vaccination. The receptors originated from an adult in good health.

The genes are TRBV10-3 and TRBJ2-1; TRBD2 aligns across 10 bases. Trimming cost V 7 bases and J 8 bases; bases outside gene matches: 11. Germline-derived CDR1 and CDR2 are ENHRY and SYGVKD. The CDR3 spans 15 residues. DNA of the CDR3: TGTGCCATCAACCCCGGGACTAGCGAAGGAGATGAGCAGTTCTTC. Residues: CAINPGTSEGDEQFF.

The chain is built from TRBV28 and TRBJ1-1, with D perhaps TRBD1 (5 bases). V gave up 6 bases and J gave up 11 bases, with 25 bases separating them. Germline V gene data show CDR1 as MDHEN and CDR2 as SYDVKM. The CDR3 extends over 15 amino acids. Written as DNA, the CDR3 is TGTGCCAGCAGGATTAGTTTAGAGGCGCAGGGTGCGGCTTTCTTT. This sequence encodes CASRISLEAQGAAFF.

The V call is TRBV9, the J call TRBJ2-3, with 8 bases that match TRBD2. The junction had 17 bases not matched to a gene; V was cut back by 4 bases and J by 1 base. This CDR3 has 19 residues. Germline V lookup: CDR1 SGDLS, CDR2 YYNGEE. The CDR3 coding sequence is TGTGCCAGCAGCCCCTCGGGACGGATCATACTAGCGGGCACAGATACGCAGTATTTT. It specifies CASSPSGRIILAGTDTQYF.

The chain carries TRBV24-1 and TRBJ2-2; 8 nucleotides align to TRBD2. This CDR3 spans 12 amino acids. Germline V lookup: CDR1 KGHDR, CDR2 SFDVKD. V lost 9 bases and J lost 6; bases outside the gene matches: 2. Here the CDR3 reads CATRGGSGELFF. The CDR3 region has the DNA TGTGCCACCCGCGGGGGGTCCGGGGAGCTGTTTTTT.

This chain connects TRBV5-4 to TRBJ2-7; D possibly corresponds to TRBD1 (5 bases). V lost 0 bases to trimming and J lost 0 bases, with 10 bases between them. This CDR3 is 15 amino acids long. The germline CDR1 and CDR2 sequences are SGHNT and YYREEE (reference sequence). CDR3 residues: CASSLGQPNSYEQYF. CDR3 DNA: TGTGCCAGCAGCTTGGGACAGCCGAACTCCTACGAGCAGTACTTC. The full variable domain, completed using reference TRBV5-4 and TRBJ2-7, is ETGVTQSPTHLIKTRGQQVTLRCSSQSGHNTVSWYQQALGQGPQFIFQYYREEENGRGNFPPRFSGLQFPNYSSELNVNALELDDSALYLCASSLGQPNSYEQYFGPGTRLTVT.

The chain is built from TRBV24-1 and TRBJ1-5; 8 bases are shared with TRBD1. The V and J ends lost 9 bases and 1 base, in that order; junction bases with no gene match: 4. This CDR3 is 14 amino acids long. Per the germline V gene, CDR1 is KGHDR and CDR2 is SFDVKD. The CDR3 DNA is TGTGCCACCGGGACAGGTGGGAGCAATCAGCCCCAGCATTTT. It codes for CATGTGGSNQPQHF.

V usage is TRBV10-3 and J usage is TRBJ2-7; TRBD1 matches at 7 bases. Germline V gene data show CDR1 as ENHRY and CDR2 as SYGVKD. The CDR3 spans 13 residues. The J segment lost 3 bases and the V segment lost 9 bases, leaving 8 bases of the junction unmatched. The CDR3 DNA reads as TGTGCCATAACCCCCGGGACAGACTACGAGCAGTACTTC. Protein sequence: CAITPGTDYEQYF.

The chain carries TRBV6-5 and TRBJ2-1; no definite D call. There are 13 residues in the CDR3. Germline V CDR1 and CDR2: MNHEY, SVGAGI. V gave up 5 bases and J gave up 5 bases, with 10 bases separating them. In DNA form, the CDR3 reads TGTGCCAGCAGTCTGGTGCTCCACAATGAGCAGTTCTTC. Translating gives CASSLVLHNEQFF.

V usage is TRBV4-1 and J usage is TRBJ2-5; 10 bases are a match to TRBD1. The CDR3 totals 15 residues. The V segment lost 3 bases and the J segment 6 bases; nucleotides outside the gene matches: 7. Germline CDR1 and CDR2: MGHRA and YSYEKL. DNA of the CDR3: TGCGCCAGCAGCCACCCGACAGGGGGCGTAAAGACCCAGTACTTC. This codes for CASSHPTGGVKTQYF.

This chain uses TRBV12-3 or TRBV12-4 with TRBJ2-7; TRBD2 matches 10 bases. The ends lost 1 base at V and 6 bases at J; junction bases unmatched: 0. The CDR3 has 13 amino acids. The CDR3 loop reads CASSLGTSGEQYF. CDR3 sequence (DNA): TGTGCCAGCAGTTTAGGGACTAGCGGCGAGCAGTACTTC.

The J gene is TRBJ1-6, the V gene TRBV19; D might be TRBD1 (6 bases). Germline V gene lookup returns CDR1 LNHDA and CDR2 SQIVND (reference sequence). The V gene lost 7 bases and the J gene lost 7 bases, with 17 bases spanning the gap. This CDR3 contains 15 residues. Here the CDR3 reads CASTPMTGPNSPLHF. CDR3 coding DNA: TGTGCCAGTACCCCCATGACAGGCCCGAATTCACCCCTCCACTTT.

On this clone itself: The same CDR3 can be traced to other DNA sequences in this sample. The rearrangement uses TRBV7-6 and TRBJ2-7; TRBD2 might be the D (6 bases). The V and J ends lost 0 bases and 2 bases respectively, with 14 bases between them. From germline, CDR1 is SGHVS and CDR2 FNYEAQ. The CDR3 is 16 amino acids. The DNA for the CDR3 is TGTGCCAGCAGCTTAGCGGGGCGGGATCGAACCTACGAGCAGTACTTC. This gives the protein CASSLAGRDRTYEQYF.

The CDR3 loop is CASSLIQGGSSYEQYF. CDR3 coding DNA: TGTGCCAGCAGCTTAATTCAGGGCGGTTCCTCCTACGAGCAGTACTTC. V is TRBV11-2 and J is TRBJ2-7; tentative D call: TRBD1 (5 bases). The germline gives CDR1 SGHAT, CDR2 FQNNGV. V lost 2 bases and J 0 bases, leaving 14 bases between the germline ends. The CDR3 covers 16 residues.

The chain links TRBV7-9 to TRBJ2-6; 10 bases are shared with TRBD1. CDR3 length: 17 residues. CDR1 and CDR2 (germline): SEHNR, FQNEAQ (reference sequence). V lost 1 base, J lost 0 bases, and 0 bases stayed unmatched. DNA for the CDR3: TGTGCCAGCAGCTTAGGGACAGGGGGCTCTGGGGCCAACGTCCTGACTTTC. This encodes CASSLGTGGSGANVLTF.

The genes are TRBV9 and TRBJ2-3; 7 bases align to TRBD2. The CDR3 has 17 amino acids. Trimming took 0 bases from V and 2 from J; bases not matched to a gene: 9. The germline V gene encodes CDR1 SGDLS and CDR2 YYNGEE. The CDR3 coding sequence is TGTGCCAGCAGCGTAGGATCGGGAGGTGGAATCACAGATACGCAGTATTTT. Translated: CASSVGSGGGITDTQYF.

The V and J genes are TRBV20-1 and TRBJ1-3; D perhaps matches TRBD1 (5 bases). Germline assignment: CDR1 DFQATT and CDR2 SNEGSKA (reference sequence). The CDR3 is 13 residues long. Trimming stripped 3 bases from V and 3 bases from J, with 9 bases between. CDR3 sequence (DNA): TGCAGTGCTAGTGCGGACATTGGAAACACCATATATTTT. Its translation: CSASADIGNTIYF.

The chain joins TRBV27 to TRBJ2-2; possible D gene TRBD2, 5 bases. V was cut by 1 base and J by 5 bases, with 20 bases left in between. Per germline, CDR1 MNHEY and CDR2 SMNVEV (reference sequence). The CDR3 is 18 amino acids. The CDR3 DNA reads as TGTGCCAGCAGTTTATATCCCCCGTTAGGACTGGGAACCGGGGAGCTGTTTTTT. Translation gives CASSLYPPLGLGTGELFF.

The chain is built from TRBV4-1 and TRBJ1-1, with 7 bases fitting TRBD1. Trimming at V came to 1 base and at J to 0 bases, leaving 2 bases not matched to a gene. The germline V gene encodes CDR1 MGHRA and CDR2 YSYEKL. The CDR3 has 15 amino acids. The CDR3 DNA is TGCGCCAGCAGCCAAGTGGGACAGATGAACACTGAAGCTTTCTTT. Encoded protein: CASSQVGQMNTEAFF.

This chain uses TRBV6-5 with TRBJ1-2; 9 positions match TRBD1. CDR3 size: 14 residues. V shed 6 bases and J 2 bases; nucleotides not matched to a gene: 4. Germline V CDR1 and CDR2: MNHEY, SVGAGI. The CDR3 bases are TGTGCCAGCAGCCAGACAGGGGGGAACTATGGCTACACCTTC. Its translation: CASSQTGGNYGYTF.

This sequence joins TRBV29-1 and TRBJ2-2; D is uncertain. The germline V gene has CDR1 SQVTM and CDR2 ANQGSEA. With 0 bases removed from V and 7 bases from J, the gap between germline ends came to 3 bases. The CDR3 spans 11 residues. The CDR3, as DNA: TGCAGCGTTGAAGATAACGGGGAGCTGTTTTTT. This sequence encodes CSVEDNGELFF.

There are a few counts of this clone. V gene TRBV4-1 combines with J gene TRBJ1-2, with D perhaps matching TRBD1 (6 bases). CDR1 is MGHRA, CDR2 YSYEKL, per germline. Between the trimmed V and J ends, which lost 3 bases and 8 bases, there was a span of 22 bases. The CDR3 spans 16 residues. The chain's CDR3 is CASSHVRGTSYQGYTF. As DNA, the CDR3 is TGCGCCAGCAGCCATGTACGCGGGACATCCTATCAGGGCTACACCTTC.

The CDR3 here is CASGRTDSNQPQHF. CDR3 in DNA: TGTGCCAGCGGACGGACAGATAGCAATCAGCCCCAGCATTTT. The gene calls are TRBV19 and TRBJ1-5, with D possibly TRBD1 on 6 matching bases. The germline gives CDR1 LNHDA, CDR2 SQIVND (reference sequence). CDR3 length: 14 residues. V lost 9 bases and J 0 bases, leaving 12 bases between the germline ends. Supplemented by reference TRBV19 and TRBJ1-5, the full variable domain reads DGGITQSPKYLFRKEGQNVTLSCEQNLNHDAMYWYRQDPGQGLRLIYYSQIVNDFQKGDIAEGYSVSREKKESFPLTVTSAQKNPTAFYLCASGRTDSNQPQHFGDGTRLSIL.

The chain combines TRBV9 with TRBJ2-2; TRBD1 agrees at 7 bases. There are 18 residues in the CDR3. J lost 2 bases, V lost 1 base, and 11 bases had no gene match. Germline CDR1 is SGDLS and CDR2 is YYNGEE. CDR3 protein: CASSVRGGGRSNTGELFF. CDR3 DNA: TGTGCCAGCAGCGTAAGAGGGGGCGGCAGATCCAACACCGGGGAGCTGTTTTTT.

The rearrangement joins TRBV9 to TRBJ1-1, with D unclear. V was cut by 0 bases and J by 0 bases, with 9 bases left in between. The CDR3 contains 15 residues. Germline CDR1 and CDR2: SGDLS and YYNGEE. The CDR3 DNA reads as TGTGCCAGCAGCGTAGTGGCGGGAATGAACACTGAAGCTTTCTTT. It codes for CASSVVAGMNTEAFF.

In DNA form, the CDR3 reads TGTGCCACCAGTGATACGACAAAGGAAGAGACCCAGTACTTC. This sequence encodes CATSDTTKEETQYF. The rearrangement joins TRBV24-1 to TRBJ2-5; D is unresolved. Germline lookup yields CDR1 KGHDR and CDR2 SFDVKD. The V and J ends lost 3 bases and 3 bases respectively, with 10 bases between them. The CDR3 spans 14 residues.

The chain recombines TRBV28 with TRBJ1-2; no firm D call. Germline V gene sequence: CDR1 MDHEN, CDR2 SYDVKM. This CDR3 has 12 residues. V lost 2 bases to trimming and J lost 5 bases, with 6 bases between them. The CDR3 region has the DNA TGTGCCAGCAGTTTAGAGGAGTATGGCTACACCTTC. Translating it yields CASSLEEYGYTF.

The rearrangement links TRBV6-2 or TRBV6-3 to TRBJ2-3; 10 nucleotides match TRBD1. The CDR3 runs 17 residues. V trimming: 4 bases; J trimming: 2 bases; junction bases outside the gene matches: 9. CDR1 and CDR2 from the germline V gene are MNHEY and SVGEGT. As DNA, the CDR3 is TGTGCCAGCAGTTCCGTGACAGGGGGCCGGGTCACAGATACGCAGTATTTT. Translation gives CASSSVTGGRVTDTQYF.

The V call is TRBV5-1, the J call TRBJ2-2; D possibly corresponds to TRBD1 (6 bases). This CDR3 comprises 15 residues. Germline V gene lookup returns CDR1 SGHRS and CDR2 YFSETQ. V was pared by 0 bases and J by 6 bases, with 12 bases between. CDR3: CASSLVTGKAGELFF. In nucleotides, the CDR3 is TGCGCCAGCAGCTTGGTAACAGGGAAGGCCGGGGAGCTGTTTTTT.

The rearrangement uses TRBV28 and TRBJ1-2; D is unresolved. Trimming shortened V by 8 bases and J by 4 bases, and 20 bases separated the two germline ends. CDR1 and CDR2 (germline): MDHEN, SYDVKM. The CDR3 covers 15 residues. The CDR3, as DNA: TGTGCCAGCGTAGGAATCGCGGACGGCCTCTATGGCTACACCTTC. Translation: CASVGIADGLYGYTF.

The V and J genes are TRBV5-6 and TRBJ1-1; TRBD1 matches 8 bases. V lost 0 bases, J lost 1 base, and 5 bases stayed unmatched. This CDR3 is built from 16 residues. From germline, CDR1 is SGHDT and CDR2 YYEEEE. Written as DNA, the CDR3 is TGTGCCAGCAGCTTGGGAGGACAGGGAGGGAACACTGAAGCTTTCTTT. This encodes CASSLGGQGGNTEAFF. Full variable domain (outside the CDR3, taken from reference TRBV5-6 and TRBJ1-1): DAGVTQSPTHLIKTRGQQVTLRCSPKSGHDTVSWYQQALGQGPQFIFQYYEEEERQRGNFPDRFSGHQFPNYSSELNVNALLLGDSALYLCASSLGGQGGNTEAFFGQGTRLTVV.

The table lists this clone with a few counts. V and J are TRBV5-1 and TRBJ2-7; 7 bases fit TRBD1. The CDR3 length is 14 residues. Germline CDR1 is SGHRS and CDR2 is YFSETQ. Germline trimming cut 0 bases from V and 2 bases from J; bases unmatched to any gene: 2. CDR3 residues: CASSLVQGAYEQYF. The CDR3, as DNA: TGCGCCAGCAGCTTGGTCCAGGGGGCCTACGAGCAGTACTTC.

The CDR3 DNA follows: TGTGCCAGCAGCCAATGGGGACGGTACAATGAGCAGTTCTTC. Amino acid sequence: CASSQWGRYNEQFF. V usage is TRBV14 and J usage is TRBJ2-1; D possibly matches TRBD1 or TRBD2 (5 bases each). The V and J ends lost 2 bases and 4 bases respectively, with 9 bases between them. This CDR3 has 14 residues. The germline gives CDR1 SGHDN, CDR2 FVKESK.